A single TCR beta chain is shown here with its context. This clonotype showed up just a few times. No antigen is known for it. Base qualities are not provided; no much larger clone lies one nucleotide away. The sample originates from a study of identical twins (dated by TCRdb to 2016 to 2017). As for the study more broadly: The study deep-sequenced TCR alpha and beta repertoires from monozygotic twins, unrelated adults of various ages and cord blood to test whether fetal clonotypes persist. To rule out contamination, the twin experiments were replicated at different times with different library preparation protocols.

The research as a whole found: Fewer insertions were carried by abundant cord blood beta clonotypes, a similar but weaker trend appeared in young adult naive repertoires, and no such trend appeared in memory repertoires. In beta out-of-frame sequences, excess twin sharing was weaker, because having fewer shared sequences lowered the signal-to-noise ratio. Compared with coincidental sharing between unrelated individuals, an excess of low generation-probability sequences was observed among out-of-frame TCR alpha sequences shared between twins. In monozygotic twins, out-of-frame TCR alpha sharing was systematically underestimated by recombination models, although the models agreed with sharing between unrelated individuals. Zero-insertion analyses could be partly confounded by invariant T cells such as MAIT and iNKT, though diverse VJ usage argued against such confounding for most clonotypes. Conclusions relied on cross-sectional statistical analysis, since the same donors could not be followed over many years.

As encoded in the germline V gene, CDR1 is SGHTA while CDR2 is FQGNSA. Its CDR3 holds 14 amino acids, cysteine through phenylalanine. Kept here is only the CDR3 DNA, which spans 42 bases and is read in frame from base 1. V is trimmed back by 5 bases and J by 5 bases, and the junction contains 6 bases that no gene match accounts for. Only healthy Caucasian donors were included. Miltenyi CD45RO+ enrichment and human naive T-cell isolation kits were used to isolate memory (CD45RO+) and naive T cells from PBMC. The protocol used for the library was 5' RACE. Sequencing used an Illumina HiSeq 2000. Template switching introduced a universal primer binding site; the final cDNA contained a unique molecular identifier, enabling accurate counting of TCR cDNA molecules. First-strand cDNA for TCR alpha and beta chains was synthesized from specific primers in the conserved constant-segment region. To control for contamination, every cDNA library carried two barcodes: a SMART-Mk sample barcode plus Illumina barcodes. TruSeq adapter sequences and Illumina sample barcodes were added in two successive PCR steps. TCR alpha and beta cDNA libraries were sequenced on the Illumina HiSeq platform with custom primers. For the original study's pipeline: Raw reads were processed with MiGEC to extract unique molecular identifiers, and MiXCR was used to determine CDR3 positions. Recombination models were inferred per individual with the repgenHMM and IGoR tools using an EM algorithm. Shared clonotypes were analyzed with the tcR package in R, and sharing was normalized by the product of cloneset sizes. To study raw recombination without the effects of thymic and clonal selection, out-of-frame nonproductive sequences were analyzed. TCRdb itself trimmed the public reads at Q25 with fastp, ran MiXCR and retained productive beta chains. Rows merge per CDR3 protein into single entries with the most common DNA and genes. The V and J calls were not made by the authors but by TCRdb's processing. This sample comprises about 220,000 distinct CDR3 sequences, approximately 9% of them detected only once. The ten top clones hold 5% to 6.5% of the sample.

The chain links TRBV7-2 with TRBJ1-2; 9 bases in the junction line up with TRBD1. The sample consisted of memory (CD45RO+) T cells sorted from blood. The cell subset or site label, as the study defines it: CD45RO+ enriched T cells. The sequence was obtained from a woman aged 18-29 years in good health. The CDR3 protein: CASSRDREGYGYTF. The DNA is TGTGCCAGCAGCCGGGACAGGGAGGGGTATGGCTACACCTTC.